These T cell receptor beta chains were read from a single sample in a study of T-cell memory formation after mild COVID-19. TCRdb re-called the 5' RACE reads through MiXCR, storing one row per CDR3 protein. The sample records around 180,000 distinct CDR3 sequences, roughly 17% being singletons. Sequenced: PBMCs or a T cell subset sorted from them (not recorded which). Receptors originate from an adult woman who had mild COVID-19 (a few samples of this study predate the infection). Cell type and time point are not known. Each CDR3 is given with its conserved first and last residue. The D gene is left open where the match is weak. Clone size appears in some rows only: once, few, many, or a class for an expanded clone.

j_call v_call d_call clone_size cdr3_length cdr3_nt cdr3_aa
TRBJ1-3 TRBV12-3/TRBV12-4 . . 14 TGTGCCACCGACACCGAGAGCTCTGGAAACACCATATATTTT CATDTESSGNTIYF
TRBJ2-2 TRBV5-1 . many 17 TGCGCCAGCACCGAACTACACGTCTTTTCGAACACCGGGGAGCTGTTTTTT CASTELHVFSNTGELFF
TRBJ2-6 TRBV2 TRBD2 . 17 TGTGCCAGCTCCCGACTAGCGGGGGACTCTGGGGCCAACGTCCTGACTTTC CASSRLAGDSGANVLTF
TRBJ2-1 TRBV7-2 TRBD2 . 13 TGTGCCAGCAGCCGCAGCGGGAGTCGCGAGCAGTTCTTC CASSRSGSREQFF
TRBJ2-1 TRBV12-3/TRBV12-4 . many 14 TGTGCCAGCAGTATCTCTAGGGGAAACAATGAGCAGTTCTTC CASSISRGNNEQFF
TRBJ2-1 TRBV5-1 TRBD1 few 19 TGCGCCAGCAGCTTGCCTGGACAGGGGTATTCTAGCTCCTACAATGAGCAGTTCTTC CASSLPGQGYSSSYNEQFF
TRBJ2-2 TRBV7-6 TRBD2 . 13 TGTGCCAGCGTTAGCGGGAGATCCGGGGAGCTGTTTTTT CASVSGRSGELFF
TRBJ1-6 TRBV5-1 TRBD1 . 14 TGCGCCAGCAGCCTGACAGGGAATAATTCACCCCTCCACTTT CASSLTGNNSPLHF
TRBJ2-5 TRBV7-2 TRBD2 few 15 TGTGCCAGCAGCCCACAAACTAGCGGGAGGGAGACCCAGTACTTC CASSPQTSGRETQYF
TRBJ2-5 TRBV7-2 . few 14 TGTGCCAGCAGCTTAATGGGAGGGGGAGAGACCCAGTACTTC CASSLMGGGETQYF
TRBJ2-1 TRBV20-1 TRBD2 . 15 TGCAGTGCTACTGCCCGACTAGCGGGGAGGGATGAGCAGTTCTTC CSATARLAGRDEQFF
TRBJ1-1 TRBV12-3/TRBV12-4 TRBD1 . 14 TGTGCCAGCAGGAGGGGGCCGGTGAACACTGAAGCTTTCTTT CASRRGPVNTEAFF
TRBJ2-3 TRBV7-3 . few 15 TGTGCCAGCAGTTCGACCCCCCTACTAGCAGATACGCAGTATTTT CASSSTPLLADTQYF
TRBJ1-1 TRBV7-2 TRBD1 once 16 TGTGCCAGCAGCCTGGGACAGGGAGTGGGATACACTGAAGCTTTCTTT CASSLGQGVGYTEAFF
TRBJ2-5 TRBV29-1 . . 11 TGCAGCGTTAGAGCGGGAGAGACCCAGTACTTC CSVRAGETQYF
TRBJ2-2 TRBV7-6 TRBD2 . 15 TGTGCCAGCAGCCTCCGGACTAGCGGGCACGGGGAGCTGTTTTTT CASSLRTSGHGELFF
TRBJ2-7 TRBV6-1 . few 14 TGTGCCAGCAAAAGAGGTAGGGGGAGCGACGAGCAGTACTTC CASKRGRGSDEQYF
TRBJ1-1 TRBV7-9 . . 14 TGTGCCAGCAGCCAGGGGAGTGGGAGCACTGAAGCTTTCTTT CASSQGSGSTEAFF
TRBJ2-2 TRBV5-1 . . 14 TGCGCCAGCAGCTGGGGCCCCAACACCGGGGAGCTGTTTTTT CASSWGPNTGELFF
TRBJ1-1 TRBV5-1 . . 11 TGCGCCAGCAGCAGGAACACTGAAGCTTTCTTT CASSRNTEAFF
TRBJ1-5 TRBV5-1 . few 15 TGCGCCAGCAGACCGAATGCGATTAGCAATCAGCCCCAGCATTTT CASRPNAISNQPQHF
TRBJ2-7 TRBV6-5 . few 12 TGTGCCAGCAGTCAGACAGGCTACGAGCAGTACTTC CASSQTGYEQYF
TRBJ1-1 TRBV5-1 . many 14 TGCGCCAGCAGCTTGGCCGGTGGGAACACTGAAGCTTTCTTT CASSLAGGNTEAFF
TRBJ2-1 TRBV28 TRBD1 few 15 TGTGCCAGCAGACCCCGGGACAGGGGTCGGAATGAGCAGTTCTTC CASRPRDRGRNEQFF
TRBJ1-1 TRBV12-3/TRBV12-4 . few 14 TGTGCCAGCAGTTTGAAAGGGGGTGACACTGAAGCTTTCTTT CASSLKGGDTEAFF
TRBJ1-3 TRBV12-3/TRBV12-4 . . 16 TGTGCCAGCAGTTCTCATTCGGACGGCGCTTCGGGCACCATATATTTT CASSSHSDGASGTIYF
TRBJ1-1 TRBV5-1 . few 12 TGCGCCAGCAGCTTGTGGGGAGGTGAAGCTTTCTTT CASSLWGGEAFF
TRBJ1-2 TRBV20-1 . . 11 TGCAGTGCTATTGGCAGGGACGGCTACACCTTC CSAIGRDGYTF
TRBJ1-1 TRBV19 TRBD1 once 15 TGTGCCAGTAGTCCTAGACAGGGGCCGAACACTGAAGCTTTCTTT CASSPRQGPNTEAFF
TRBJ2-3 TRBV7-2 TRBD2 . 15 TGTGCCAGCGGATTAGCGGGAGTGAGCACAGATACGCAGTATTTT CASGLAGVSTDTQYF
TRBJ2-1 TRBV7-2 TRBD2 few 15 TGTGCCAGCAGCTTGTGGACTAGCGGGAGCAATGAGCAGTTCTTC CASSLWTSGSNEQFF
TRBJ2-7 TRBV29-1 . few 12 TGCAGCGTTGGTTCACAGGGCGGCGAGCAGTACTTC CSVGSQGGEQYF
TRBJ2-5 TRBV7-9 TRBD2 few 15 TGTGCCAGCAGCTTTGTTGGAGCGGGAGAGGAGACCCAGTACTTC CASSFVGAGEETQYF
TRBJ1-1 TRBV5-1 . few 15 TGCGCCAGCAGCTTGGATGCGGGCCAGGCCACTGAAGCTTTCTTT CASSLDAGQATEAFF
TRBJ1-1 TRBV20-1 TRBD1 . 15 TGCAGTGCTCTTTCGGACAGGTTTGGGAACACTGAAGCTTTCTTT CSALSDRFGNTEAFF
TRBJ1-1 TRBV4-1 TRBD1 . 14 TGCGCCAGCAGCCAAACAGGGGGGAACACTGAAGCTTTCTTT CASSQTGGNTEAFF